This T cell receptor beta chain appears in the sequencing data of a study of beta chain features in type 1 diabetes. Background on the study: All samples yielded 85 million to 130 million examined sorted cells. General study findings and limits: VDJ junctions sequenced from type 1 diabetes patients showed fewer insertions and more deletions. Researchers report that Type 1 diabetes patients had moderately but significantly shorter TCRB CDR3s across all four CD4+ subsets. The similarity of naive, central memory and Treg TCRB repertoires appeared greater among patients than among healthy donors.

Germline CDR1 and CDR2: SGHTA and FQGNSA. V lost 1 base to trimming and J lost 0 bases, with 16 bases between them. The CDR3 loop spans 18 amino acids. This clone has only a few counts. Its antigen is currently unknown. Sequenced material consisted of expressed TCRB transcripts (all of the isolated RNA was reverse transcribed). Several million reads on average were seen across naive, central memory and regulatory T cell samples. Repertoires were generated with immunoSEQ multiplex PCR, while TCRdb's copy carries only in-frame clones and drops some. Among under 300,000 clones listed, approximately 13% were seen once.

The chain links TRBV7-2 to TRBJ2-1; D may be TRBD2 (6 bases). Source material: naive CD4+ T cells from blood. The receptor was derived from a man between 25 and 39 years old with type 1 diabetes. For the CDR3, the DNA is TGTGCCAGCAGCTTAGTTCCGGGACTCCCGAGCTCCTACAATGAGCAGTTCTTC. Translation gives CASSLVPGLPSSYNEQFF.